The next 15 T cell receptor beta chains were all read from a single sample in a study of graft-versus-host responses after intestinal transplantation. The antigens of these receptors remain unknown. The assay was immunoSEQ multiplex PCR, and TCRdb's table has in-frame clones only and misses some. The sample carries about 88,000 clones, 92% recorded once. Sequences were derived from unstimulated CD4+ T cells sorted from spleen or lymph node cells, sampled before intestinal transplant. These TCRs come from a human donor who received an intestinal transplant.

This sequence joins TRBV6-1 and TRBJ2-7, with D uncertain. Trimming shortened V by 5 bases and J by 2 bases, and 10 bases separated the two germline ends. The CDR3 spans 13 residues. Germline CDR1 reads MNHNS; CDR2 reads SASEGT. This CDR3 is CASSRTPAYEQYF. The CDR3 DNA reads TGTGCCAGCAGTCGTACACCCGCCTACGAGCAGTACTTC.

The chain has TRBV5-1 and TRBJ2-7; D is possibly TRBD1 or TRBD2 (5 bases each). V shed 0 bases and J shed 6 bases, with 13 bases lying between them. Germline V CDR1 and CDR2: SGHRS, YFSETQ. The CDR3 has 14 residues. The CDR3 DNA reads TGCGCCAGCAGCTTGGGGGGCGGGTCCGCCGAGCAGTACTTC. It encodes CASSLGGGSAEQYF.

The chain employs TRBV5-1 and TRBJ2-7, with TRBD1 as a possible D gene (6 bases). The CDR3 extends over 16 amino acids. V dropped 3 bases and J dropped 1 base, with 17 bases sitting between them. Germline V gene data show CDR1 as SGHRS and CDR2 as YFSETQ. The DNA for the CDR3 is TGCGCCAGCAGCTATGACAGGATGATGTGGTCCTACGAGCAGTACTTC. Amino acids: CASSYDRMMWSYEQYF. The whole variable domain, filled in from reference TRBV5-1 and TRBJ2-7, reads KAGVTQTPRYLIKTRGQQVTLSCSPISGHRSVSWYQQTPGQGLQFLFEYFSETQRNKGNFPGRFSGRQFSNSRSEMNVSTLELGDSALYLCASSYDRMMWSYEQYFGPGTRLTVT.

The chain is built from TRBV18 and TRBJ2-1, with 9 positions matching TRBD1. The germline V gene has CDR1 KGHSH and CDR2 LQKENI. Trimming at V came to 7 bases and at J to 5 bases, leaving 9 bases not matched to a gene. The CDR3 has 15 residues. The CDR3 DNA follows: TGTGCCAGCTACCTCGACAGGGGGATCCACAATGAGCAGTTCTTC. The encoded protein is CASYLDRGIHNEQFF.

The chain uses TRBV28 and TRBJ1-1, with a weak D call TRBD1 (5 bases). The CDR3 spans 15 residues. Trimming took off 0 bases at V and 1 base at J, with 9 bases between the two ends. Germline V gene data show CDR1 as MDHEN and CDR2 as SYDVKM. CDR3: CASSLWGTANTEAFF. DNA of the CDR3: TGTGCCAGCAGTTTATGGGGGACTGCGAACACTGAAGCTTTCTTT. Variable domain in full (rest from reference TRBV28 and TRBJ1-1): DVKVTQSSRYLVKRTGEKVFLECVQDMDHENMFWYRQDPGLGLRLIYFSYDVKMKEKGDIPEGYSVSREKKERFSLILESASTNQTSMYLCASSLWGTANTEAFFGQGTRLTVV.

This clone was seen once. CDR3: CASSFTGRGFMNTEAFF. CDR3 DNA sequence: TGTGCCAGCAGCTTTACAGGGAGGGGATTCATGAACACTGAAGCTTTCTTT. This chain connects TRBV5-8 to TRBJ1-1; possible D gene TRBD1, 6 bases. This CDR3 comprises 17 residues. Between the trimmed V and J ends, which lost 2 bases and 0 bases, there was a span of 17 bases. Germline CDR1 SGHTS, CDR2 YDEGEE. Based on the CDR3 plus reference TRBV5-8 and TRBJ1-1, the full variable domain is EAGVTQSPTHLIKTRGQQATLRCSPISGHTSVYWYQQALGLGLQFLLWYDEGEERNRGNFPPRFSGRQFPNYSSELNVNALELEDSALYLCASSFTGRGFMNTEAFFGQGTRLTVV.

CDR3 amino acids: CAWATGSMNTEAFF. DNA for the CDR3: TGTGCCTGGGCGACGGGTTCCATGAACACTGAAGCTTTCTTT. The gene calls are TRBV30 and TRBJ1-1; the D is unclear. This CDR3 is 14 amino acids long. Trimming removed 5 bases from V and 0 bases from J, with 13 bases in between. The germline V gene has CDR1 GTSNPN and CDR2 SVGIG (reference sequence).

This chain links TRBV7-8 with TRBJ2-5; D is undetermined. V was trimmed by 5 bases and J by 0 bases, leaving 10 bases between them. The CDR3 runs to 14 residues. CDR1 and CDR2 from the germline V gene are SGHVS and FQNEAQ. The CDR3 DNA follows: TGTGCCAGCAGCCTAGACGGGTACCAAGAGACCCAGTACTTC. Translation: CASSLDGYQETQYF.

The chain recombines TRBV6-1 with TRBJ2-7; 9 bases map to TRBD2. Trimming removed 2 bases from V and 3 bases from J; junction bases left unmatched: 5. The CDR3 runs 15 residues. Germline V gene data show CDR1 as MNHNS and CDR2 as SASEGT. The CDR3 is CASSEPLAGNYEQYF. For the CDR3, the DNA is TGTGCCAGCAGTGAACCGCTAGCGGGGAACTACGAGCAGTACTTC.

This clone was found a few times. The J gene is TRBJ2-1, the V gene TRBV27; TRBD1 aligns across 7 bases. Germline V CDR1 and CDR2: MNHEY, SMNVEV (reference sequence). This CDR3 has 14 residues. V trimming: 3 bases; J trimming: 3 bases; junction bases outside the gene matches: 2. The DNA for the CDR3 is TGTGCCAGCAGTTTGGGACAGTACTACAATGAGCAGTTCTTC. Protein sequence: CASSLGQYYNEQFF.

This sequence joins TRBV5-1 and TRBJ2-2; 8 bases line up with TRBD1. This CDR3 comprises 15 residues. The germline gives CDR1 SGHRS, CDR2 YFSETQ. Germline trimming cut 4 bases from V and 6 bases from J; bases unmatched to any gene: 8. This CDR3 is CASSPGQVEAGELFF. CDR3 nucleotide sequence: TGCGCCAGCAGCCCGGGACAGGTTGAGGCCGGGGAGCTGTTTTTT.

The rearrangement uses TRBV12-5 and TRBJ2-3, with D possibly matching TRBD2 (5 bases). With 5 bases removed from V and 5 bases from J, the gap between germline ends came to 8 bases. The CDR3 has 12 amino acids. Germline V gene data show CDR1 as LGHNT and CDR2 as FRNRAP. The CDR3 sequence is CASGTRVDTQYF. CDR3 nucleotide sequence: TGTGCTAGTGGTACGAGGGTAGATACGCAGTATTTT. The whole variable domain, filled in from reference TRBV12-5 and TRBJ2-3, reads DARVTQTPRHKVTEMGQEVTMRCQPILGHNTVFWYRQTMMQGLELLAYFRNRAPLDDSGMPKDRFSAEMPDATLATLKIQPSEPRDSAVYFCASGTRVDTQYFGPGTRLTVL.

V is TRBV28 and J is TRBJ1-2, with D maybe TRBD1 (5 bases). CDR1 MDHEN and CDR2 SYDVKM come from the germline V gene. With 5 bases removed from V and 0 bases from J, the gap between germline ends came to 13 bases. The CDR3 is made up of 15 amino acids. DNA for the CDR3: TGTGCCAGCAGTCCCACAGGAGTAGCTAACTATGGCTACACCTTC. This sequence encodes CASSPTGVANYGYTF.

V and J are TRBV6-5 and TRBJ2-1, with 9 bases aligning to TRBD1. The V segment lost 8 bases and the J segment 7 bases; nucleotides outside the gene matches: 6. This CDR3 has 13 amino acids. Germline V CDR1 and CDR2: MNHEY, SVGAGI. In DNA, the CDR3 is TGTGCCAGCTGGGGGACAGGGCCAAATGAGCAGTTCTTC. It is translated as CASWGTGPNEQFF.

The chain carries TRBV2 and TRBJ2-2, with TRBD1 identical over 8 bases. Germline CDR1 SNHLY, CDR2 FYNNEI. V was clipped by 0 bases and J by 6 bases; unmatched bases: 9. CDR3 length equals 17 residues. CDR3 DNA: TGTGCCAGCAGTGAAGCTGTCTGGACAGGGAAGCCCGGGGAGCTGTTTTTT. It is translated as CASSEAVWTGKPGELFF.